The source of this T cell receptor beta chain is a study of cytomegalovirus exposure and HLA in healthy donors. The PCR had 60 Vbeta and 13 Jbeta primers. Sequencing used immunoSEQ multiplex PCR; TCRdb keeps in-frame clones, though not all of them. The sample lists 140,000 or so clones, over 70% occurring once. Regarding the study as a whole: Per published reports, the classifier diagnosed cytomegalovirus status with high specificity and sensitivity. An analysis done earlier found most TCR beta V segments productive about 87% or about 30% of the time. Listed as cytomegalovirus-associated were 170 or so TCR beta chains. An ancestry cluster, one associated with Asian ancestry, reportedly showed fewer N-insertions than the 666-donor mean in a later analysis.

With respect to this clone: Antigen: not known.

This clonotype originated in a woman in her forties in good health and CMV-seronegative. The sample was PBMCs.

CDR3 amino acids: CASREPLGGDYEQYF. The CDR3 nucleotides are TGTGCCAGCAGGGAACCTCTAGGGGGGGACTACGAGCAGTACTTC. The chain couples TRBV6-1 to TRBJ2-7, with D perhaps matching TRBD2 (7 bases). The CDR3 is 15 amino acids. Germline CDR1 is MNHNS and CDR2 is SASEGT. Between the trimmed V and J ends, which lost 6 bases and 3 bases, there was a span of 18 bases.